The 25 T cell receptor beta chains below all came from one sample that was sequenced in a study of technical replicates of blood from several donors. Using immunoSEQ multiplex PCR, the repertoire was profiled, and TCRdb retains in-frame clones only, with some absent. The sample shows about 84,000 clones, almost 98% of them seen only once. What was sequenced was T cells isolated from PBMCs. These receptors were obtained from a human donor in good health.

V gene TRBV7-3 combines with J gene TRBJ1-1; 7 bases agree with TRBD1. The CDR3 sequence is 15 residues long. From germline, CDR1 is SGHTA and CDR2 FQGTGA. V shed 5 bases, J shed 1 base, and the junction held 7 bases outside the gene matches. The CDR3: CASSMIGTENTEAFF. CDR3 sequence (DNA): TGTGCCAGCAGCATGATAGGGACAGAGAACACTGAAGCTTTCTTT.

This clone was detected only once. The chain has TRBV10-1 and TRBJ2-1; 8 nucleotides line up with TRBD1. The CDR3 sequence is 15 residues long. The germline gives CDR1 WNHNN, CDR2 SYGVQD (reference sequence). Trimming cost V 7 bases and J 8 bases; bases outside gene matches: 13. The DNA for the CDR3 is TGCGCCAGCACCTCAGGACAGGGCCCGTCCCATGAGCAGTTCTTC. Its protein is CASTSGQGPSHEQFF.

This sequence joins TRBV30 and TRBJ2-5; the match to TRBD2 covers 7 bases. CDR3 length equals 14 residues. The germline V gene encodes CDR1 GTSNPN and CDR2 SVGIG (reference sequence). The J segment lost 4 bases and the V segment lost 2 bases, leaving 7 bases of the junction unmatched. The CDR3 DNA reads TGTGCCTGGAGTCTAGGGTTAGCGGGAGAGACCCAGTACTTC. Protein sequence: CAWSLGLAGETQYF.

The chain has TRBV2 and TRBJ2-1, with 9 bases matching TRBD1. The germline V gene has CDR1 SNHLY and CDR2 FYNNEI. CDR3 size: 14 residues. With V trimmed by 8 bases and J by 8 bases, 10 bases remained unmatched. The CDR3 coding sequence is TGTGCCAGCCTAGGGACAGGGCAGTTTGATGAGCAGTTCTTC. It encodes CASLGTGQFDEQFF.

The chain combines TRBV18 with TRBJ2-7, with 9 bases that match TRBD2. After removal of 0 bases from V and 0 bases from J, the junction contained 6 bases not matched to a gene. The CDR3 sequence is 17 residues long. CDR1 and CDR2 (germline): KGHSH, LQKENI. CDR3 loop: CASSPPNQREDSYEQYF. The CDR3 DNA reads TGTGCCAGCTCACCACCCAACCAGCGGGAGGACTCCTACGAGCAGTACTTC.

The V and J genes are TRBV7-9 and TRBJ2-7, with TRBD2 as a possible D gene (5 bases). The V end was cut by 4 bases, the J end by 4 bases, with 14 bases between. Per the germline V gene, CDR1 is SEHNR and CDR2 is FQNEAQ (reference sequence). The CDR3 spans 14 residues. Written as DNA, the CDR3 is TGTGCCAGCAGCTCGCTGACTATCCTTTACGAGCAGTACTTC. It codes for CASSSLTILYEQYF.

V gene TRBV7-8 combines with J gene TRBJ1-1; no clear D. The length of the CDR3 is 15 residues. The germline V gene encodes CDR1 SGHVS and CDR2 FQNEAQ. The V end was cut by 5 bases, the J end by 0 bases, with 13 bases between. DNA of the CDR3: TGTGCCAGCAGCCCTGTGGGAGGGATGAACACTGAAGCTTTCTTT. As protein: CASSPVGGMNTEAFF.

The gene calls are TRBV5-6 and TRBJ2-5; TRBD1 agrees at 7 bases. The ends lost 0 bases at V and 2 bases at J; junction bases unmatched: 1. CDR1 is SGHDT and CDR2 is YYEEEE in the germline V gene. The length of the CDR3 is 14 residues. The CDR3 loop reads CASSLGRGQETQYF. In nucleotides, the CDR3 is TGTGCCAGCAGCTTGGGCAGGGGGCAAGAGACCCAGTACTTC.

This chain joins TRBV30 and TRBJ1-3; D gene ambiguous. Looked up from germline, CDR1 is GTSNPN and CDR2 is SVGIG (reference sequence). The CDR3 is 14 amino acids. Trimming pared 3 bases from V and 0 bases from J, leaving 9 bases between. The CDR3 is CAWRTVSSGNTIYF. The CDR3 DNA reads TGTGCCTGGAGAACAGTTAGCTCTGGAAACACCATATATTTT. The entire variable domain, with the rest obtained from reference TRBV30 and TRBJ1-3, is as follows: SQTIHQWPATLVQPVGSPLSLECTVEGTSNPNLYWYRQAAGRGLQLLFYSVGIGQISSEVPQNLSASRPQDRQFILSSKKLLLSDSGFYLCAWRTVSSGNTIYFGEGSWLTVV.

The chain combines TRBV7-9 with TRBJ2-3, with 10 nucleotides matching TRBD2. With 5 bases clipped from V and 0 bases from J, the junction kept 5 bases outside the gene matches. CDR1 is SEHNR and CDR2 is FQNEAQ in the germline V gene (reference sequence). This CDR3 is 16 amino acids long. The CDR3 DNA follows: TGTGCCAGCAGCCGAAGCGGGGGGGGTAGCACAGATACGCAGTATTTT. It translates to CASSRSGGGSTDTQYF.

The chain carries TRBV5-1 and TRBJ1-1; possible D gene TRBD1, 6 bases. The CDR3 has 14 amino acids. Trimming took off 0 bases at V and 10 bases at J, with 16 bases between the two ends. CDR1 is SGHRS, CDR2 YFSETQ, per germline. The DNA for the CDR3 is TGCGCCAGCAGCTTGGGGGGGCAGGGAAAAGGAGCTTTCTTT. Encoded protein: CASSLGGQGKGAFF.

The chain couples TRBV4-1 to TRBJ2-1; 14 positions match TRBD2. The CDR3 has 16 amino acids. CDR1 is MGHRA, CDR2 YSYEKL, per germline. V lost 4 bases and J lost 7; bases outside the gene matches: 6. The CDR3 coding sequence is TGCGCCAGCAGCCTAACGACTAGCGGGGGGGCGAATGAGCAGTTCTTC. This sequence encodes CASSLTTSGGANEQFF.

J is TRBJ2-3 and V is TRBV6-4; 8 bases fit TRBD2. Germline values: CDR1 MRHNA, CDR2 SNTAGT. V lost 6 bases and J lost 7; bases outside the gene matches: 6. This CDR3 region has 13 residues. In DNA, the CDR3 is TGTGCCAGCAGCCAGACTAGCGAGAATACGCAGTATTTT. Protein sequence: CASSQTSENTQYF.

CDR3 in amino acids: CSVDRGDTGELFF. The CDR3 DNA follows: TGCAGCGTTGACAGGGGGGACACCGGGGAGCTGTTTTTT. The chain uses TRBV29-1 and TRBJ2-2, with D tentatively TRBD1 (7 bases). Germline V gene sequence: CDR1 SQVTM, CDR2 ANQGSEA. This CDR3 is 13 amino acids long. Trimming stripped 3 bases from V and 3 bases from J, with 8 bases between.

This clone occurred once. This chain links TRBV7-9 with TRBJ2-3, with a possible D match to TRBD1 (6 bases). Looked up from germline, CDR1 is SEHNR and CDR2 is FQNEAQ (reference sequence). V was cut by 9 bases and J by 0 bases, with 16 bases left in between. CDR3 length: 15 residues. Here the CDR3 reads CASSTGTHSTDTQYF. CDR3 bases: TGTGCCAGTTCTACCGGGACACATAGCACAGATACGCAGTATTTT.

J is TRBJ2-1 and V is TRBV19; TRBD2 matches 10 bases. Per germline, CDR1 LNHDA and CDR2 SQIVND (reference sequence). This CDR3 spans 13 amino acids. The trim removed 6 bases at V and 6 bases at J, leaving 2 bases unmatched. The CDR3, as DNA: TGTGCCAGTAGGACTAGCGGGTCCAATGAGCAGTTCTTC. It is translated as CASRTSGSNEQFF.

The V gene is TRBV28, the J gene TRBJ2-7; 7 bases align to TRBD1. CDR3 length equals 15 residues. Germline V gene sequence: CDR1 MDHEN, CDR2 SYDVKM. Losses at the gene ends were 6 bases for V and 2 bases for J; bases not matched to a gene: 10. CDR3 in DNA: TGTGCCAGCAGGACCCCGGGACAGCCGACCTACGAGCAGTACTTC. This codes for CASRTPGQPTYEQYF. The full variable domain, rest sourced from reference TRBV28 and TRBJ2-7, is DVKVTQSSRYLVKRTGEKVFLECVQDMDHENMFWYRQDPGLGLRLIYFSYDVKMKEKGDIPEGYSVSREKKERFSLILESASTNQTSMYLCASRTPGQPTYEQYFGPGTRLTVT.

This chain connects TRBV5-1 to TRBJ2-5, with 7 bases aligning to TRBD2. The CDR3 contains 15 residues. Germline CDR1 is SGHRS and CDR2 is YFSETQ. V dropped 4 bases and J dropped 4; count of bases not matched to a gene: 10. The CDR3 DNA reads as TGCGCCAGCAGCCTAGCGGTAAAGGGTGGAGAGACCCAGTACTTC. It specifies CASSLAVKGGETQYF.

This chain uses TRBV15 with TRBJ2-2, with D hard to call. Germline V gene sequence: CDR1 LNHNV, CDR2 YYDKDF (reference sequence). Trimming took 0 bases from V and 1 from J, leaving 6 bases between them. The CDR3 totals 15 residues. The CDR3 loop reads CATSRDLGNTGELFF. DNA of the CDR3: TGTGCCACCAGCAGAGATCTAGGGAACACCGGGGAGCTGTTTTTT.

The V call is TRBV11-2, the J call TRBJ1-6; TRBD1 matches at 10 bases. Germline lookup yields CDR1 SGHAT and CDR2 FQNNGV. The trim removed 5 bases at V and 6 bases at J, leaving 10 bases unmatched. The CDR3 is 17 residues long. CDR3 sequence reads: CASSRPGQGLSNSPLHF. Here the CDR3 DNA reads TGTGCCAGCAGCCGCCCGGGACAGGGGTTGAGTAATTCACCCCTCCACTTT.

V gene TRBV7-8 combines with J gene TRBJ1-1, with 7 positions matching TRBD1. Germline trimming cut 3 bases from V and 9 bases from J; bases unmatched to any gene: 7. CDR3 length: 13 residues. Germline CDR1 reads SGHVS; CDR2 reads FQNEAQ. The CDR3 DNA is TGTGCCAGCAGCTTGGGCCTGACAGGGAAAGCTTTCTTT. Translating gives CASSLGLTGKAFF.

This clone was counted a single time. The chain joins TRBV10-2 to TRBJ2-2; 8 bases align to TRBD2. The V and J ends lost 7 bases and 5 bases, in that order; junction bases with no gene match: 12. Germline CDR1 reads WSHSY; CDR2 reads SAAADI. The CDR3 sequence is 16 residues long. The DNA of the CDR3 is TGCGCCAGCAAAGGGGCTAGCGGGCCTGTAACCGGGGAGCTGTTTTTT. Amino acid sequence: CASKGASGPVTGELFF.

The CDR3 nucleotides read TGCGCCAGCAGCTTTGGGACAGGGGAAAACATTCAGTACTTC. Its translation is CASSFGTGENIQYF. This chain joins TRBV5-1 and TRBJ2-4; the match to TRBD1 covers 10 bases. Germline values: CDR1 SGHRS, CDR2 YFSETQ. The CDR3 spans 14 residues. V dropped 2 bases and J dropped 5; count of bases not matched to a gene: 1.

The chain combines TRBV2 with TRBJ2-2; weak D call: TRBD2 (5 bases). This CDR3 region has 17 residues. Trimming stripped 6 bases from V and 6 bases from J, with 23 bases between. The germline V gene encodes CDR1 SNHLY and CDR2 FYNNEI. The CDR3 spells CASSRQKGGYQAGELFF. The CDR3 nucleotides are TGTGCCAGCAGCCGCCAGAAAGGAGGTTATCAAGCCGGGGAGCTGTTTTTT.

In nucleotides, the CDR3 is TGTGCCAGCAGCCAAGATCGGACATTCATCACTGAAGCTTTCTTT. It specifies CASSQDRTFITEAFF. The chain combines TRBV4-2 with TRBJ1-1, with D perhaps matching TRBD1 (5 bases). Germline V gives CDR1 LGHNA, CDR2 YNFKEQ. Trimming took off 0 bases at V and 4 bases at J, with 12 bases between the two ends. CDR3 length: 15 amino acids.